These 27 T cell receptor beta chains were all obtained from the same sample, sequenced in a study of shared clonotypes between healthy human individuals. Sequencing was performed with immunoSEQ multiplex PCR; in TCRdb, only in-frame clones are kept and a portion is missing. The profile shows 400,000 to 500,000 clones, around 80% of them singletons. The source material was PBMCs. These receptors were collected from a woman aged 40 to 55 in good health. Some clones in this sample may be carry-over from other donors' samples.

V and J are TRBV5-1 and TRBJ2-5, with 11 bases identical to TRBD2. The J segment lost 0 bases and the V segment lost 3 bases, leaving 7 bases of the junction unmatched. The CDR3 totals 17 residues. CDR1 is SGHRS and CDR2 is YFSETQ in the germline V gene. The CDR3 DNA reads TGCGCCAGCAGCTCACCGGGACTAGCGGATAACCAAGAGACCCAGTACTTC. It encodes CASSSPGLADNQETQYF.

The chain links TRBV7-4 to TRBJ1-5; the match to TRBD1 covers 8 bases. V shed 11 bases and J 6 bases; nucleotides not matched to a gene: 9. The CDR3 consists of 13 residues. Germline V gene lookup returns CDR1 SGHVT and CDR2 SQSDAQ. CDR3 in amino acids: CAAARGQGQPQHF. The CDR3 DNA follows: TGTGCCGCGGCCAGGGGGCAGGGTCAGCCCCAGCATTTT.

The rearrangement joins TRBV6-1 to TRBJ2-7; D remains ambiguous. Trimming took 6 bases from V and 1 from J, leaving 7 bases between them. Germline lookup yields CDR1 MNHNS and CDR2 SASEGT. The CDR3 has 12 residues. The CDR3 region is CASSIGSYEQYF. As DNA, the CDR3 is TGTGCCAGCAGCATCGGGTCCTACGAGCAGTACTTC.

The table lists this clone with a few counts. This sequence joins TRBV4-1 and TRBJ2-1; the match to TRBD2 covers 10 bases. CDR1 and CDR2 from the germline V gene are MGHRA and YSYEKL. Trimming took 2 bases from V and 8 from J; bases not matched to a gene: 6. This CDR3 has 15 amino acids. DNA of the CDR3: TGCGCCAGCAGCCAACCAGCTAGCGGGAGCTATGAGCAGTTCTTC. It yields the protein CASSQPASGSYEQFF.

A single count supports this clone. The V call is TRBV7-8, the J call TRBJ2-2; TRBD1 matches at 7 bases. J was trimmed by 0 bases and V by 5 bases; bases with no gene match: 9. The CDR3 totals 17 residues. Germline V gene data show CDR1 as SGHVS and CDR2 as FQNEAQ. In DNA, the CDR3 is TGTGCCAGCAGCCAACCTGAGGGACAGACGAACACCGGGGAGCTGTTTTTT. Translated, it gives CASSQPEGQTNTGELFF. The full variable domain, with the rest looked up from reference TRBV7-8 and TRBJ2-2, is GAGVSQSPRYKVAKRGQDVALRCDPISGHVSLFWYQQALGQGPEFLTYFQNEAQLDKSGLPSDRFFAERPEGSVSTLKIQRTQQEDSAVYLCASSQPEGQTNTGELFFGEGSRLTVL.

The chain combines TRBV5-1 with TRBJ1-2, with D tentatively TRBD1 (5 bases). V lost 0 bases, J lost 6 bases, and 9 bases lay in between. The CDR3 runs to 13 residues. The germline V gene encodes CDR1 SGHRS and CDR2 YFSETQ. The CDR3 sequence is CASSLAGTDGYTF. CDR3 in DNA: TGCGCCAGCAGCTTGGCCGGGACGGATGGCTACACCTTC.

The DNA of the CDR3 is TGTGCCAGCAGCTTAAGGGGACACCGCCAAGAGACCCAGTACTTC. Translating it yields CASSLRGHRQETQYF. V and J are TRBV7-3 and TRBJ2-5; D is perhaps TRBD1 (6 bases). The CDR3 has 15 residues. The V end was cut by 1 base, the J end by 1 base, with 10 bases between. Germline CDR1 is SGHTA and CDR2 is FQGTGA.

The rearrangement links TRBV7-8 to TRBJ2-1, with 10 positions matching TRBD2. This CDR3 is 16 amino acids long. In germline, CDR1 is SGHVS, CDR2 FQNEAQ. Trimming removed 2 bases from V and 2 bases from J; junction bases left unmatched: 3. The CDR3: CASSLITSGAYNEQFF. The CDR3, as DNA: TGTGCCAGCAGCTTAATTACTAGCGGGGCCTACAATGAGCAGTTCTTC.

The rearrangement joins TRBV18 to TRBJ1-5; D possibly corresponds to TRBD1 (6 bases). The ends were cut back, 1 base at V and 1 base at J, with 14 bases in the middle. The germline V gene encodes CDR1 KGHSH and CDR2 LQKENI. The CDR3 is 17 residues long. The CDR3 spells CASSPRDISGSNQPQHF. CDR3 nucleotides: TGTGCCAGCTCACCACGGGACATCTCTGGCAGCAATCAGCCCCAGCATTTT.

V usage is TRBV5-1 and J usage is TRBJ2-2; possibly TRBD2 for D (5 bases). Germline lookup yields CDR1 SGHRS and CDR2 YFSETQ. Between the trimmed V and J ends, which lost 1 base and 0 bases, there was a span of 10 bases. The CDR3 sequence is 16 residues long. CDR3 residues: CASSLMTDSNTGELFF. The CDR3 nucleotides read TGCGCCAGCAGCTTGATGACGGACTCGAACACCGGGGAGCTGTTTTTT.

This clone was observed once. The rearrangement joins TRBV7-3 to TRBJ2-7, with 7 bases fitting TRBD2. The ends lost 1 base at V and 0 bases at J; junction bases unmatched: 3. CDR1 and CDR2 from the germline V gene are SGHTA and FQGTGA. The CDR3 contains 15 residues. Here the CDR3 reads CASSLIPSGSYEQYF. The CDR3 coding sequence is TGTGCCAGCAGCTTAATCCCTAGCGGCTCCTACGAGCAGTACTTC.

The gene calls are TRBV2 and TRBJ1-2; D is uncertain. Deletions cut 8 bases from V and 3 bases from J, with 10 bases between. Germline loops: CDR1 SNHLY, CDR2 FYNNEI. The CDR3 runs 12 residues. For the CDR3, the DNA is TGTGCCAGCGGTGTGGCGGACTATGGCTACACCTTC. Amino acids: CASGVADYGYTF.

V and J are TRBV5-4 and TRBJ2-3; TRBD1 might be the D (6 bases). V was trimmed by 1 base and J by 5 bases, leaving 8 bases between them. The CDR3 has 13 amino acids. Germline CDR1 is SGHNT and CDR2 is YYREEE (reference sequence). Here the CDR3 reads CASSLRGGDTQYF. For the CDR3, the DNA is TGTGCCAGCAGCTTGAGAGGGGGAGATACGCAGTATTTT.

The chain couples TRBV11-1 to TRBJ2-5, with 9 nucleotides matching TRBD2. CDR3 size: 14 residues. After removal of 5 bases from V and 5 bases from J, the junction contained 6 bases not matched to a gene. Germline lookup yields CDR1 SGHAT and CDR2 FQDESV (reference sequence). The CDR3 DNA reads TGTGCCAGCAGCCCCCTAGCGGGATTTGAGACCCAGTACTTC. Protein: CASSPLAGFETQYF.

The genes are TRBV6-1 and TRBJ2-2; D not certain. The V end lost 7 bases, the J end lost 3 bases, and 6 bases lay between the germline ends. The CDR3 has 12 amino acids. The V gene's germline CDR1 is MNHNS and CDR2 SASEGT. CDR3 coding DNA: TGTGCCAGCAACGGGTACACCGGGGAGCTGTTTTTT. This encodes CASNGYTGELFF.

The chain couples TRBV11-1 to TRBJ2-5, with D possibly being TRBD1 (7 bases). The V end was cut by 4 bases, the J end by 2 bases, with 14 bases between. This CDR3 is 15 amino acids long. Germline V gene sequence: CDR1 SGHAT, CDR2 FQDESV (reference sequence). CDR3 residues: CASSYAGQIQETQYF. As DNA, the CDR3 is TGTGCCAGCAGCTATGCGGGACAGATTCAAGAGACCCAGTACTTC.

This chain connects TRBV21-1 to TRBJ2-7. TRBV21-1 is designated a pseudogene. This CDR3 has 12 residues. The CDR3 spells CASSKGDYEQYF. The CDR3 DNA reads TGTGCCAGCAGCAAAGGTGACTACGAGCAGTACTTC.

The chain has TRBV5-6 and TRBJ2-1; 8 nucleotides line up with TRBD2. The germline CDR1 and CDR2 sequences are SGHDT and YYEEEE. V dropped 0 bases and J dropped 1; count of bases not matched to a gene: 6. CDR3 length equals 17 residues. In nucleotides, the CDR3 is TGTGCCAGCAGCTTGGGCCGACTAGCGTGGTCCTACAATGAGCAGTTCTTC. As protein: CASSLGRLAWSYNEQFF.

The chain has TRBV29-1 and TRBJ2-3, with D possibly called TRBD1 or TRBD2 (8 bases each). Trimming pared 4 bases from V and 3 bases from J, leaving 29 bases between. CDR3 length equals 19 residues. Germline values: CDR1 SQVTM, CDR2 ANQGSEA. The CDR3 is CSVVFSGAILNRGTDTQYF. For the CDR3, the DNA is TGCAGCGTTGTATTTAGCGGGGCTATCCTAAACAGGGGGACAGATACGCAGTATTTT.

The V and J genes are TRBV28 and TRBJ1-1, with D unresolved. The CDR3 is 12 amino acids. Trimming shortened V by 6 bases and J by 2 bases, and 7 bases separated the two germline ends. Germline V gene data show CDR1 as MDHEN and CDR2 as SYDVKM. The CDR3 DNA is TGTGCCAGCAGGAAACTAAACACTGAAGCTTTCTTT. This translates into CASRKLNTEAFF.

The chain couples TRBV30 to TRBJ2-7; the match to TRBD1 covers 8 bases. After removal of 4 bases from V and 3 bases from J, the junction contained 11 bases not matched to a gene. This CDR3 region has 15 residues. The germline CDR1 and CDR2 sequences are GTSNPN and SVGIG (reference sequence). The CDR3 spells CAWTKMTGVLYEQYF. CDR3 sequence (DNA): TGTGCCTGGACGAAGATGACAGGGGTTCTCTACGAGCAGTACTTC.

This chain uses TRBV7-2 with TRBJ2-7; D possibly corresponds to TRBD1 (6 bases). This CDR3 is built from 14 residues. V was trimmed by 4 bases and J by 2 bases, leaving 12 bases between them. The germline CDR1 and CDR2 sequences are SGHTA and FQGNSA. The CDR3 loop is CASSSGHRPYEQYF. The DNA for the CDR3 is TGTGCCAGCAGCTCGGGACACCGGCCCTACGAGCAGTACTTC.

The chain joins TRBV4-2 to TRBJ2-2; TRBD2 is a possible D gene (5 bases). The germline gives CDR1 LGHNA, CDR2 YNFKEQ. Trimming left V 0 bases short and J 1 base short, with 9 bases between. This CDR3 is 16 amino acids long. This chain's CDR3 is CASSQENGGNTGELFF. The CDR3 nucleotides read TGTGCCAGCAGCCAAGAGAACGGAGGGAACACCGGGGAGCTGTTTTTT.

The DNA of the CDR3 is TGTGCCATCAGGCCGGAACTAGCTTCCTACGAGCAGTACTTC. Translated, it gives CAIRPELASYEQYF. V gene TRBV10-3 combines with J gene TRBJ2-7, with D possibly TRBD2 on 6 matching bases. V lost 6 bases and J 1 base, leaving 13 bases between the germline ends. This CDR3 is built from 14 residues. Looked up from germline, CDR1 is ENHRY and CDR2 is SYGVKD.

This clone was observed a handful of times. A much larger clone differs by one base, so this may be a read error. The V gene is TRBV4-2, the J gene TRBJ1-4; TRBD1 matches 8 bases. The V gene's germline CDR1 is LGHNA and CDR2 YNFKEQ. CDR3 length: 17 residues. J was trimmed by 7 bases and V by 4 bases; bases with no gene match: 14. Written as DNA, the CDR3 is TGTGCCAGCAGCCGCCCGACAGGGGTCAGTTTTGGTGAAAAACTGTTTTTT. It specifies CASSRPTGVSFGEKLFF.

In regard to this clone: A much larger clone differs from this one at a single base, so this may be a read error. This rearrangement joins TRBV28 to TRBJ2-3; 11 bases fit TRBD2. Unmatched junction bases numbered 13, after V lost 6 bases and J lost 8 bases. Germline values: CDR1 MDHEN, CDR2 SYDVKM. The CDR3 sequence is 16 residues long. CDR3 amino acids: CASSLLAGAVSGTQYF. The CDR3 DNA follows: TGTGCCAGCAGCCTACTAGCGGGAGCGGTCTCAGGTACGCAGTATTTT.

This chain connects TRBV5-1 to TRBJ2-5; D is unclear. The CDR3 consists of 15 residues. From germline, CDR1 is SGHRS and CDR2 YFSETQ. V dropped 5 bases and J dropped 2 bases, with 16 bases sitting between them. DNA of the CDR3: TGCGCCAGCAGTTTTTCTGGTGGGAAGCAAGAGACCCAGTACTTC. It encodes CASSFSGGKQETQYF.